These 21 T cell receptor beta chains originate from one sample sequenced in a study of OX40 agonist ivuxolimab in advanced cancers. The repertoire was sequenced with immunoSEQ multiplex PCR; TCRdb's copy has only in-frame clones and lacks some. The sample consists of approximately 94,000 clones, around 84% of them appearing once. The material was CD4+ or CD8+ T cells sorted from blood, obtained in a trial of the OX40 agonist ivuxolimab. The receptors were gathered from an adult with an advanced solid tumor such as melanoma, head and neck, liver or kidney cancer.

V is TRBV2 and J is TRBJ2-5, with D perhaps matching TRBD1 or TRBD2 (5 bases each). The CDR3 extends over 13 amino acids. The V and J ends lost 5 bases and 4 bases respectively, with 11 bases between them. Germline values: CDR1 SNHLY, CDR2 FYNNEI. CDR3 nucleotide sequence: TGTGCCAGCAGTTTTCAGGGACCAGAGACCCAGTACTTC. It codes for CASSFQGPETQYF.

CDR3 amino acids: CASSIDDRGGEQYF. The DNA for the CDR3 is TGTGCCAGTAGTATAGACGACAGGGGAGGCGAGCAGTACTTC. The chain recombines TRBV19 with TRBJ2-7, with 8 nucleotides matching TRBD1. The germline V gene has CDR1 LNHDA and CDR2 SQIVND (reference sequence). V shed 0 bases and J 6 bases; nucleotides not matched to a gene: 4. This CDR3 has 14 residues.

V is TRBV5-1 and J is TRBJ2-7; no clear D gene. CDR1 is SGHRS and CDR2 is YFSETQ in the germline V gene. The CDR3 is made up of 12 amino acids. The V end was cut by 1 base, the J end by 3 bases, with 5 bases between. The CDR3 DNA is TGCGCCAGCAGCTTGCTTGGCTACGAGCAGTACTTC. It yields the protein CASSLLGYEQYF. Full variable domain (missing parts from reference TRBV5-1 and TRBJ2-7): KAGVTQTPRYLIKTRGQQVTLSCSPISGHRSVSWYQQTPGQGLQFLFEYFSETQRNKGNFPGRFSGRQFSNSRSEMNVSTLELGDSALYLCASSLLGYEQYFGPGTRLTVT.

This chain joins TRBV14 and TRBJ2-7; D call uncertain. Per the germline V gene, CDR1 is SGHDN and CDR2 is FVKESK. CDR3 length: 15 residues. Trimming removed 0 bases from V and 3 bases from J, with 12 bases in between. The CDR3 DNA reads TGTGCCAGCAGCCAAGATTCCGTCACCTACTACGAGCAGTACTTC. Amino acid sequence: CASSQDSVTYYEQYF. The full variable domain, with the rest looked up from reference TRBV14 and TRBJ2-7, is EAGVTQFPSHSVIEKGQTVTLRCDPISGHDNLYWYRRVMGKEIKFLLHFVKESKQDESGMPNNRFLAERTGGTYSTLKVQPAELEDSGVYFCASSQDSVTYYEQYFGPGTRLTVT.

The chain recombines TRBV5-1 with TRBJ2-5; weak D call: TRBD2 (6 bases). Trimming pared 0 bases from V and 3 bases from J, leaving 15 bases between. Germline assignment: CDR1 SGHRS and CDR2 YFSETQ. The CDR3 is made up of 16 amino acids. This CDR3 reads CASSLVGGLDKETQYF. The DNA for the CDR3 is TGCGCCAGCAGCTTGGTGGGGGGACTTGATAAAGAGACCCAGTACTTC.

This clone was seen a few times. This chain connects TRBV7-2 to TRBJ2-5; no clear D. V was shortened by 5 bases and J by 5 bases, with 6 bases between the two germline ends. Germline V CDR1 and CDR2: SGHTA, FQGNSA. This CDR3 comprises 11 residues. CDR3 DNA sequence: TGTGCCAGCAGCCGGACGGAGACCCAGTACTTC. Amino acid sequence: CASSRTETQYF. Combining the CDR3 with reference TRBV7-2 and TRBJ2-5 gives the whole variable domain GAGVSQSPSNKVTEKGKDVELRCDPISGHTALYWYRQSLGQGLEFLIYFQGNSAPDKSGLPSDRFSAERTGGSVSTLTIQRTQQEDSAVYLCASSRTETQYFGPGTRLLVL.

J is TRBJ2-7 and V is TRBV2, with TRBD1 matching over 7 bases. The length of the CDR3 is 13 residues. Per germline, CDR1 SNHLY and CDR2 FYNNEI. V trimming: 5 bases; J trimming: 7 bases; junction bases outside the gene matches: 8. CDR3 protein: CASSTGQAREQYV. CDR3 DNA sequence: TGTGCCAGCAGTACTGGACAGGCGAGGGAGCAGTACGTC.

As to this clone: The junction differs from germline at one of its ends, possibly a read error. The gene calls are TRBV5-1 and TRBJ2-5; tentatively, D is TRBD2 (5 bases). This CDR3 has 13 residues. Germline V gene lookup returns CDR1 SGHRS and CDR2 YFSETQ. CDR3: CASSSGSQGTQYF. In DNA form, the CDR3 reads TGCGCCAGCAGCTCGGGGTCACAAGGGACCCAGTACTTC. Complete variable domain (other parts from reference TRBV5-1 and TRBJ2-5): KAGVTQTPRYLIKTRGQQVTLSCSPISGHRSVSWYQQTPGQGLQFLFEYFSETQRNKGNFPGRFSGRQFSNSRSEMNVSTLELGDSALYLCASSSGSQGTQYFGPGTRLLVL.

J is TRBJ1-5 and V is TRBV27; D not certain. Trimming stripped 11 bases from V and 0 bases from J, with 14 bases between. This CDR3 contains 14 residues. Germline CDR1 and CDR2: MNHEY and SMNVEV (reference sequence). CDR3 sequence (DNA): TGTGCCGTATGGCCTAAACCTAGCAATCAGCCCCAGCATTTT. Translating gives CAVWPKPSNQPQHF.

The chain links TRBV5-1 to TRBJ1-2; D is possibly TRBD1 (6 bases). Between the trimmed V and J ends, which lost 2 bases and 7 bases, there was a span of 15 bases. Germline CDR1 is SGHRS and CDR2 is YFSETQ. This CDR3 comprises 14 residues. CDR3 DNA: TGCGCCAGCAGCTTAACGCAGGGGCAGGGTGGCTACACCTTC. Translating it yields CASSLTQGQGGYTF.

The chain has TRBV7-3 and TRBJ2-2; perhaps TRBD1 as D (5 bases). The V gene's germline CDR1 is SGHTA and CDR2 FQGTGA. Trimming cost V 5 bases and J 0 bases, with 7 bases left between them. The CDR3 runs 14 residues. Here the CDR3 DNA reads TGTGCCAGCAGCCGGACACCGAACACCGGGGAGCTGTTTTTT. As protein: CASSRTPNTGELFF.

The CDR3 bases are TGCGCCAGCAGCCCCATTGGGACGGGGTATGCAACTAATGAAAAACTGTTTTTT. This sequence encodes CASSPIGTGYATNEKLFF. The chain recombines TRBV4-1 with TRBJ1-4, with a weak D call TRBD1 (5 bases). The length of the CDR3 is 18 residues. In germline, CDR1 is MGHRA, CDR2 YSYEKL. Trimming removed 4 bases at V and 0 bases at J, with 18 bases between.

The genes are TRBV4-1 and TRBJ1-1; possibly TRBD1 for D (5 bases). This CDR3 spans 18 amino acids. With 1 base removed from V and 1 base from J, the gap between germline ends came to 19 bases. Germline V gene data show CDR1 as MGHRA and CDR2 as YSYEKL. The CDR3 coding sequence is TGCGCCAGCAGCCAAGCGGCAGGTGAAGGACATTGGAACACTGAAGCTTTCTTT. As protein: CASSQAAGEGHWNTEAFF.

The chain has TRBV18 and TRBJ2-7; a possible D gene is TRBD1 (5 bases). Trimming pared 4 bases from V and 1 base from J, leaving 17 bases between. Germline lookup yields CDR1 KGHSH and CDR2 LQKENI. The CDR3 has 16 residues. CDR3 loop: CASSRASLDTSYEQYF. The CDR3 nucleotides are TGTGCCAGCTCACGAGCTTCCCTGGACACATCCTACGAGCAGTACTTC.

The CDR3 DNA reads as TGTGCCAGCATAGATACAGGGGACCACTCTGGAAACACCATATATTTT. It encodes CASIDTGDHSGNTIYF. The gene calls are TRBV6-6 and TRBJ1-3, with 7 nucleotides matching TRBD1. CDR3 length equals 16 residues. V lost 7 bases and J lost 0; bases outside the gene matches: 9. Looked up from germline, CDR1 is MNHNY and CDR2 is SVGAGI (reference sequence).

The chain is built from TRBV5-7 and TRBJ2-7; D is ambiguous. TRBV5-7 is an ORF, with its function uncertain. Trimming cost V 0 bases and J 6 bases, with 4 bases left between them. CDR3 length equals 11 residues. CDR3 coding DNA: TGTGCCAGCAGCTTGGGGCCCGAGCAGTACGTC. Translated: CASSLGPEQYV.

The chain uses TRBV29-1 and TRBJ1-2; D gene ambiguous. Germline V gives CDR1 SQVTM, CDR2 ANQGSEA. The CDR3 totals 14 residues. V was pared by 4 bases and J by 5 bases, with 17 bases between. In DNA, the CDR3 is TGCAGCGTTGGGACGGACCGAACCTTTTATGGCTACACCTTC. It yields the protein CSVGTDRTFYGYTF. Together with reference TRBV29-1 and TRBJ1-2, the CDR3 gives the full variable domain: SAVISQKPSRDICQRGTSLTIQCQVDSQVTMMFWYRQQPGQSLTLIATANQGSEATYESGFVIDKFPISRPNLTFSTLTVSNMSPEDSSIYLCSVGTDRTFYGYTFGSGTRLTVV.

The V and J genes are TRBV5-6 and TRBJ1-1; TRBD1 matches at 7 bases. The germline gives CDR1 SGHDT, CDR2 YYEEEE. This CDR3 is 14 amino acids long. The trim removed 2 bases at V and 5 bases at J, leaving 6 bases unmatched. CDR3 DNA sequence: TGTGCCAGCAGCTTTGACAGGGTTGGGACTGAAGCTTTCTTT. It yields the protein CASSFDRVGTEAFF.

V gene TRBV15 combines with J gene TRBJ2-3, with 9 bases that match TRBD2. CDR1 and CDR2 from the germline V gene are LNHNV and YYDKDF (reference sequence). Trimming at V came to 3 bases and at J to 4 bases, leaving 8 bases not matched to a gene. This CDR3 has 16 amino acids. CDR3 sequence reads: CATSSHERGAADTQYF. The DNA of the CDR3 is TGTGCCACCAGCAGCCACGAGCGGGGGGCTGCAGATACGCAGTATTTT.

The chain combines TRBV19 with TRBJ2-7; TRBD1 matches 8 bases. Trimming removed 3 bases from V and 4 bases from J; junction bases left unmatched: 17. This CDR3 spans 18 amino acids. Germline V gives CDR1 LNHDA, CDR2 SQIVND (reference sequence). CDR3: CASSIPYTGTGALYEQYV. The CDR3 DNA reads TGTGCCAGTAGTATTCCCTACACCGGGACAGGAGCCCTATACGAGCAGTACGTC.

The table lists this clone with a count of one. This chain links TRBV15 with TRBJ2-2; 8 bases agree with TRBD1. Trimming at V came to 0 bases and at J to 5 bases, leaving 5 bases not matched to a gene. Germline CDR1 is LNHNV and CDR2 is YYDKDF (reference sequence). The CDR3 is made up of 16 amino acids. CDR3: CATSRDRDRRTGELFF. DNA of the CDR3: TGTGCCACCAGCAGAGACCGGGACAGGAGGACCGGGGAGCTGTTTTTT.